A single sample gave rise to the 5 T cell receptor beta chains below, sequenced in a study of CD8 T cells in ankylosing spondylitis (dated 2017 in TCRdb). The library was generated by 5' RACE. The listed sequencing device is Illumina HiSeq 2500. TCRdb redid the processing of the public reads, applying fastp at Q25 and MiXCR, and retained in-frame beta chains. Every CDR3 protein is listed once, alongside the most common genes and DNA of its rows. The sample table holds about 350,000 distinct CDR3 sequences, of which around 20% were seen once. Of the sample, less than 15% falls within the top ten clones. Material: blood, either unsorted or a sorted T cell fraction (not recorded which). The receptors were sampled from a male donor with ankylosing spondylitis or in good health (not recorded which).

The chain carries TRBV12-1 and TRBJ1-1. TRBV12-1 is termed a pseudogene. This CDR3 comprises 13 residues. CDR3 bases: TGTGCCAGCAGCTTTGTCTGGGGAACTGAAGCTTTCTTT. Its protein is CASSFVWGTEAFF.

CDR3 DNA sequence: TGCGCCAGCAGTCAAGGCCGGGCTAAGGAGCAGTTCTTC. The encoded protein is CASSQGRAKEQFF. This chain joins TRBV23-1 and TRBJ2-1; D is unresolved. TRBV23-1 belongs to the ORF category, with a function that is uncertain. This CDR3 is 13 amino acids long. Trimming shortened V by 2 bases and J by 10 bases, and 12 bases separated the two germline ends.

This clonotype appeared many times. The chain couples TRBV20-1 to TRBJ2-7; 13 bases map to TRBD2. The CDR3 length is 13 residues. Germline V gene data show CDR1 as DFQATT and CDR2 as SNEGSKA (reference sequence). CDR3 bases: TGCAGCGCCAGGACTAGCGGGGGTTACGAGCAGTACTTC. As protein: CSARTSGGYEQYF.

This clonotype was detected many times. The V and J genes are TRBV29-1 and TRBJ2-7; D possibly corresponds to TRBD1 (6 bases). The V gene's germline CDR1 is SQVTM and CDR2 ANQGSEA. Deletions cut 1 base from V and 3 bases from J, with 10 bases between. This CDR3 contains 13 residues. The chain's CDR3 is CSVEGGGVYEQYF. CDR3 nucleotides: TGCAGCGTTGAAGGAGGGGGTGTCTACGAGCAGTACTTC.

This clonotype was recorded a few times. The chain is built from TRBV7-6 and TRBJ2-7, with D perhaps matching TRBD2 (5 bases). Germline-derived CDR1 and CDR2 are SGHVS and FNYEAQ. Trimming took 4 bases from V and 0 from J, leaving 13 bases between them. This CDR3 is built from 15 residues. The CDR3 here is CASSSLLDSSYEQYF. CDR3 DNA: TGTGCCAGCAGCTCCCTTTTGGACTCCTCCTACGAGCAGTACTTC.